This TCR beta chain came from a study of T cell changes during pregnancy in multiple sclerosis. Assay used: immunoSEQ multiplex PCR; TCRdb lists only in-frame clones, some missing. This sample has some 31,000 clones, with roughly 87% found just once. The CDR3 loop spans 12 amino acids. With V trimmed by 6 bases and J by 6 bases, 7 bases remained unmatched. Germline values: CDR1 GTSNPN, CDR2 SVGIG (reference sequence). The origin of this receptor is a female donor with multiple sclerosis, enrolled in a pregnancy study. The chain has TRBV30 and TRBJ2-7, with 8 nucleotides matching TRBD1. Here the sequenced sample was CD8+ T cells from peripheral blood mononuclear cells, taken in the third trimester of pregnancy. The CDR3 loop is CACYGTGGEQYF. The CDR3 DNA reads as TGTGCCTGCTACGGGACAGGCGGCGAGCAGTACTTC.